Presented here are 3 T cell receptor beta chains from one specimen sequenced in a study of yellow fever vaccine responses in identical twins. TCRdb ran MiXCR on the RT-PCR reads and lists one entry per CDR3 protein. The data show 12,000 or so distinct CDR3 sequences, almost 85% seen once. The sample was T cells from blood (PBMCs), unsorted or a sorted subset (not recorded which), taken before or after yellow fever vaccination (not recorded which). The source of these receptors is a woman aged 18-29 years who received the yellow fever vaccine.

The V and J genes are TRBV11-2 and TRBJ2-7, with 7 bases lining up with TRBD2. Germline trimming cut 1 base from V and 2 bases from J; bases unmatched to any gene: 8. The CDR3 spans 16 residues. Germline V lookup: CDR1 SGHAT, CDR2 FQNNGV. The CDR3 loop is CASSLVPSGNPYEQYF. The CDR3 DNA sequence: TGTGCCAGCAGCTTAGTTCCTAGCGGAAATCCCTACGAGCAGTACTTC.

The V gene is TRBV3-1, the J gene TRBJ1-5, with D unresolved. The length of the CDR3 is 15 residues. The germline V and J ends were trimmed by 3 bases and 1 base, with 10 bases remaining between them. Germline assignment: CDR1 LGHDT and CDR2 YNNKEL (reference sequence). CDR3 amino acids: CASSQSGSSNQPQHF. As DNA, the CDR3 is TGTGCCAGCAGCCAGTCGGGATCGAGCAATCAGCCCCAGCATTTT.

This chain uses TRBV4-2 with TRBJ2-7; possibly TRBD1 for D (7 bases). Germline V gene sequence: CDR1 LGHNA, CDR2 YNFKEQ. This CDR3 has 15 residues. The germline V and J ends were trimmed by 1 base and 7 bases, with 17 bases remaining between them. The CDR3 DNA is TGTGCCAGCAGCCAAGGCGGGACAGAGAGTAGGGAGCAGTACTTC. This codes for CASSQGGTESREQYF.